This T cell receptor (beta chain) was recorded in a study of blood T cell repertoires in COVID-19. Study-level background: The analysed material was cDNA or gDNA that came from T cells, B-cell-depleted T cells, or PBMCs.

In the authors' workflow: Reference gene primers were amplified, and this amplification served to estimate nucleated cell counts. Profiled with immunoSEQ multiplex PCR; TCRdb holds only in-frame clones, not every one. That table gives V, J and clone size, and the DNA gave D and trimming. The profile shows 250,000 to 400,000 clones, about 90% of them singletons. While infection was still active, Seattle patients were enrolled and then followed longitudinally. The sample taken for sequencing was peripheral blood. The sequence was collected from a woman aged 25 to 39 with COVID-19, enrolled during active disease.

The CDR3 sequence: CASSKGANGYGYTF. CDR3 in DNA: TGTGCCAGCAGTAAGGGGGCGAACGGCTATGGCTACACCTTC. The V call is TRBV27, the J call TRBJ1-2; 7 nucleotides agree with TRBD1. This CDR3 is 14 amino acids long. Germline V gives CDR1 MNHEY, CDR2 SMNVEV (reference sequence). Losses at the gene ends were 5 bases for V and 4 bases for J; bases not matched to a gene: 7.